The rows below give T cell receptor beta chains drawn from one sample of a study of T-cell memory formation after mild COVID-19. TCRdb independently ran MiXCR on the 5' RACE reads; one entry per CDR3 protein. Of around 160,000 distinct CDR3 sequences listed, under 14% are singletons. Material: PBMCs or a T cell subset sorted from them (not recorded which). The receptors were gathered from a man aged 18 to 35 who had mild COVID-19 (a few samples of this study predate the infection). Cell type and time point are not known. CDR3s include the opening cysteine and the closing phenylalanine or tryptophan. The D gene is left open where the match is weak. Clone size, where shown, is once, few, many, or a class for clones that have expanded.

clone_size,d_call,v_call,j_call,cdr3_aa,cdr3_nt
many,.,TRBV6-5,TRBJ2-2,CASSYSGVVGELFF,TGTGCCAGCAGTTACTCTGGGGTGGTCGGGGAGCTGTTTTTT
.,.,TRBV7-9,TRBJ1-2,CASSKVPLEFGYTF,TGTGCCAGCAGTAAAGTCCCCCTCGAATTTGGCTACACCTTC
.,TRBD1,TRBV6-5,TRBJ1-3,CASTDRVGNTIYF,TGTGCCAGCACGGACAGGGTGGGAAACACCATATATTTT
.,TRBD1,TRBV4-2,TRBJ1-2,CASSQVQGGSYGYTF,TGTGCCAGCAGCCAAGTACAGGGGGGAAGCTATGGCTACACCTTC
few,.,TRBV5-1,TRBJ1-2,CASSSDYPGSYTF,TGCGCCAGCAGCTCCGATTACCCGGGGAGCTACACCTTC
few,.,TRBV25-1,TRBJ1-5,CASSEWGYGNQPQHF,TGTGCCAGCAGTGAATGGGGGTATGGCAATCAGCCCCAGCATTTT
few,.,TRBV9,TRBJ2-1,CASSPRAGATDEQFF,TGTGCCAGCAGCCCACGGGCGGGGGCCACGGATGAGCAGTTCTTC
.,TRBD2,TRBV4-3,TRBJ2-3,CASSQTASGGRDTQYF,TGCGCCAGCAGCCAAACAGCCAGCGGGGGGCGAGATACGCAGTATTTT
.,.,TRBV7-2,TRBJ2-4,CASSPTHPIQYF,TGTGCCAGCAGTCCCACCCATCCCATTCAGTACTTC
.,.,TRBV20-1,TRBJ2-5,CSVRQETQYF,TGCAGTGTTCGCCAAGAGACCCAGTACTTC
.,.,TRBV7-8,TRBJ1-5,CASSQRGTLYSNQPQHF,TGTGCCAGCAGCCAGCGCGGGACACTCTATAGCAATCAGCCCCAGCATTTT
few,.,TRBV20-1,TRBJ1-1,CSARDHSRPTFTEAFF,TGCAGTGCTAGAGATCATAGTAGGCCCACCTTCACTGAAGCTTTCTTT
many,.,TRBV4-3,TRBJ1-2,CASSEDGGALNGYTF,TGCGCCAGCAGTGAAGACGGTGGGGCTTTAAACGGCTACACCTTC
few,.,TRBV19,TRBJ1-1,CASSNVGRGTEAFF,TGTGCCAGTAGTAATGTCGGAAGGGGCACTGAAGCTTTCTTT
.,.,TRBV24-1,TRBJ2-2,CATSEPRVSGELFF,TGTGCCACCAGTGAACCCAGGGTTTCCGGGGAGCTGTTTTTT
.,.,TRBV6-6,TRBJ1-2,CASSFAADGYTF,TGTGCCAGCAGTTTCGCAGCTGATGGCTACACCTTC
few,.,TRBV11-2,TRBJ1-1,CASSFSTGNTEAFF,TGTGCCAGCAGCTTCTCGACAGGGAACACTGAAGCTTTCTTT
.,.,TRBV7-8,TRBJ2-1,CASSPTRDNEQFF,TGTGCCAGCAGCCCCACCAGGGACAATGAGCAGTTCTTC
once,TRBD1,TRBV20-1,TRBJ2-1,CSASPRGQGALFSYNEQFF,TGCAGTGCTAGCCCACGCGGACAGGGGGCCCTGTTCTCCTACAATGAGCAGTTCTTC
.,.,TRBV20-1,TRBJ2-7,CSARERAYYEQYF,TGCAGTGCTAGAGAACGGGCTTACTACGAGCAGTACTTC
few,.,TRBV6-2/TRBV6-3,TRBJ1-1,CASSQWGGDSREAFF,TGTGCCAGCAGTCAGTGGGGTGGTGACAGCCGGGAGGCTTTCTTT
.,.,TRBV15,TRBJ2-7,CATSSGRTPRLHEQYF,TGTGCCACCAGCTCAGGACGGACTCCCCGCCTCCACGAGCAGTACTTC
few,TRBD1,TRBV2,TRBJ1-6,CASRKTGTESPLHF,TGTGCCAGCAGGAAGACAGGGACGGAATCACCCCTCCACTTT
few,.,TRBV14,TRBJ1-6,CASSQDPGINSPLHF,TGTGCCAGCAGCCAAGATCCAGGAATAAATTCACCCCTCCACTTT
.,TRBD1,TRBV5-4,TRBJ1-6,CASSLGSGGWTNSPLHF,TGTGCCAGCAGCTTGGGTTCAGGGGGCTGGACAAATTCACCCCTCCACTTT
few,.,TRBV2,TRBJ2-7,CASRKDTYEQYF,TGTGCCAGCAGGAAGGACACCTACGAGCAGTACTTC
.,TRBD2,TRBV12-3/TRBV12-4,TRBJ2-4,CASRLAGGVGNIQYF,TGTGCCAGCAGGCTAGCGGGGGGGGTTGGGAACATTCAGTACTTC
.,TRBD2,TRBV5-1,TRBJ2-2,CASSLTSGANTGELFF,TGCGCCAGCAGCTTGACTAGCGGGGCCAACACCGGGGAGCTGTTTTTT
.,.,TRBV6-6,TRBJ1-2,CASRPGRRGDYGYTF,TGTGCCAGCAGACCGGGACGCCGAGGGGACTATGGCTACACCTTC
.,.,TRBV7-8,TRBJ2-1,CASSPLVGEQFF,TGTGCCAGCAGCCCGCTCGTTGGGGAGCAGTTCTTC
few,.,TRBV2,TRBJ2-5,CASSKDWFQETQYF,TGTGCCAGCAGCAAGGACTGGTTTCAAGAGACCCAGTACTTC
few,.,TRBV4-2,TRBJ1-5,CASSHGRGDQPQHF,TGTGCCAGCAGCCACGGACGGGGCGATCAGCCCCAGCATTTT
many,TRBD1,TRBV7-9,TRBJ1-5,CASSLTGGQPQHF,TGTGCCAGCAGCTTGACAGGGGGTCAGCCCCAGCATTTT
few,.,TRBV9,TRBJ2-1,CASSKTGFEQFF,TGTGCCAGCAGCAAAACAGGCTTTGAGCAGTTCTTC
.,.,TRBV3-1,TRBJ2-7,CASSAPGPGDEQYF,TGTGCCAGCAGTGCTCCGGGCCCAGGGGACGAGCAGTACTTC
few,.,TRBV5-1,TRBJ1-1,CASSPSWAADEAFF,TGCGCCAGCAGCCCCAGTTGGGCGGCTGATGAAGCTTTCTTT
few,TRBD1,TRBV6-4,TRBJ2-1,CASSVQGPHNEQFF,TGTGCCAGCAGCGTACAGGGGCCCCACAATGAGCAGTTCTTC
few,.,TRBV20-1,TRBJ2-3,CSAGRGRATDTQYF,TGCAGTGCTGGGCGCGGTAGAGCCACAGATACGCAGTATTTT
.,.,TRBV7-9,TRBJ2-3,CASSRRADTQYF,TGTGCCAGCAGCCGGAGGGCCGATACGCAGTATTTT
.,.,TRBV11-2,TRBJ1-2,CASSLDIYVGYTF,TGTGCCAGCAGCTTAGACATTTACGTAGGCTACACCTTC
few,.,TRBV6-2/TRBV6-3,TRBJ2-5,CASKKVEETQYF,TGTGCCAGCAAGAAGGTGGAAGAGACCCAGTACTTC
.,.,TRBV6-5,TRBJ2-4,CASSYSGKAKNIQYF,TGTGCCAGCAGTTACTCGGGAAAAGCCAAAAACATTCAGTACTTC
many,.,TRBV12-5,TRBJ1-3,CASGYSSGNTIYF,TGTGCTAGTGGTTACAGCTCTGGAAACACCATATATTTT